This T cell receptor (beta chain) was recovered during a study of T cell repertoires in cytomegalovirus infection. Study summary: From public TCR beta signatures came an indication of both CMV infection and matching HLA type. Study-level points and caveats: Ex vivo, HLA-C-restricted CMV-specific TCR beta clonotypes prevailed over the rest of the response.

From the reads, TCRdb called clonotypes with MiXCR, one entry per CDR3 protein. Among 490,000 or so distinct CDR3 sequences listed, about 11% were seen once. This clonotype was counted a few times. Its antigen remains unknown. CDR3 size: 17 residues. Germline lookup yields CDR1 SGDLS and CDR2 YYNGEE. V dropped 0 bases and J dropped 3 bases, with 18 bases sitting between them. This TCR came from a human donor in good health (CMV status not recorded). Some clones in this sample may be carry-over from other donors' samples. The rearrangement joins TRBV9 to TRBJ1-1; TRBD1 is a possible D gene (5 bases). The specimen sequenced was PBMCs. Written as DNA, the CDR3 is TGTGCCAGCAGCGTAGCTACTCGGGGTAGAGGGGACACTGAAGCTTTCTTT. The encoded protein is CASSVATRGRGDTEAFF.